This T cell receptor beta chain was identified in a study of identical twins (dated by TCRdb to 2016 to 2018). Context from the whole study: TCR alpha and beta repertoires from monozygotic twins, unrelated adults of various ages and cord blood were deep-sequenced to test whether fetal clonotypes persist. To rule out contamination, the twin experiments were replicated at different times with different library preparation protocols. Study-wide conclusions, independent of this receptor: Zero-insertion analyses could be partly confounded by invariant T cells such as MAIT and iNKT, though diverse VJ usage argued against such confounding for most clonotypes. Out-of-frame TCR alpha sequences shared between twins showed an excess of low generation-probability sequences compared with coincidental sharing between unrelated individuals. In monozygotic twins, recombination models systematically underestimated out-of-frame TCR alpha sharing, but the models matched the sharing seen between unrelated individuals. Because the same donors could not be followed over many years, conclusions were based on cross-sectional statistical analysis. Fewer insertions were carried by abundant cord blood beta clonotypes; a weaker similar trend was observed in young adult naive repertoires, while no such trend was observed in memory repertoires. A weaker excess of twin sharing was found in beta out-of-frame sequences because the signal-to-noise ratio was lowered by fewer shared sequences.

The germline V gene encodes CDR1 SNHLY and CDR2 FYNNEI. The CDR3 has 11 amino acids, counting the end cysteine and tryptophan. Only the CDR3 part of the read is kept: 33 bases, read in frame from the first base. Libraries were made using 5' RACE. TCRdb records Illumina HiSeq 2000 as the sequencer. Template switching added a universal primer binding site, and the final cDNA carried a unique molecular identifier that allowed TCR cDNA molecules to be counted accurately. First-strand cDNA for TCR alpha and beta chains was synthesized from specific primers in the conserved constant-segment region. To control for contamination, each cDNA library was double barcoded with a SMART-Mk sample barcode plus Illumina barcodes. TruSeq adapter sequences and Illumina sample barcodes were added in two successive PCR steps. TCR alpha and beta cDNA libraries were sequenced on the Illumina HiSeq platform with custom primers. Regarding the original processing steps: MiGEC was used to process raw reads and extract unique molecular identifiers, and MiXCR was used to find CDR3 positions. For each individual, recombination models were inferred using an EM algorithm with the repgenHMM and IGoR tools. Shared clonotypes were analyzed with the tcR package in R, and sharing was normalized by the product of cloneset sizes. To study raw recombination without the effects of thymic and clonal selection, out-of-frame nonproductive sequences were analyzed. TCRdb trimmed the raw reads at Q25, called clones with MiXCR and kept productive beta chains. One record per CDR3 amino acid sequence lists the most common genes and DNA. Clone size and V and J calls follow TCRdb, not the original study. The sample data list approximately 190,000 distinct CDR3 sequences, and approximately 15% of these were observed just once. Of the sample, less than 45% is held by the ten largest clones.

Only healthy Caucasian donors were included. Three pairs of female monozygotic twins, all aged 18 to 29 years, were included in the twin cohort. Positive isolation kits from Invitrogen were used to isolate the CD4+ and CD8+ T cell populations. This clonotype was picked up a small number of times. Its antigen is unknown. The junction differs from germline at one of its ends, possibly a read error. The same sample was also studied in work on T cells expressing NK-cell markers. Reported in the second study: In sorted CD3+CD56+NKG2C+, CD3+CD56+NKG2C- and CD3+CD56-NKG2C+ T-cell subsets from 8 or 9 donors, TCR beta-chain repertoires were profiled. Seven of the eight sequenced donors were HCMV-seropositive and one was HCMV-seronegative. In several experiments an anti-gammadeltaTCR antibody was added to restrict sorting to alphabetaTCR-expressing T cells. For about 6 donors, the dominant CD3+CD56+NKG2C+ clonotypes were among the top 10 CD8+ clonotypes and accounted for 1.0-7.0% of CD8+ T cells. Those dominant clonotypes were again the most abundant among CD3+CD56-NKG2C+ cells in four donors, at about 25-65%. It remained unclear whether the expanded NKG2C-expressing T cell clones were specific for HCMV antigens. The eight sequenced donors were randomly selected healthy volunteers, three men and five women. HCMV serostatus was determined by detecting HCMV-specific IgG in serum with a commercial ELISA kit. MIGEC handled demultiplexing of the reads and grouping by UMI, while MiTCR was used to assemble and quantify clonotypes. To exclude erroneous sequences, any TCR cDNA sequence not supported by at least two reads was discarded. The tcR package was used for downstream repertoire analysis, and clonotypes were matched across fractions by CDR3 nucleotide sequence plus V segment. VDJmatch was used to annotate antigen specificity against VDJdb, with one amino acid substitution allowed in CDR3.

The source material was CD8+ T cells sorted from blood. The sequence was obtained from a woman aged 18-30 years in good health. The sequence links TRBV2 to TRBJ2-1; TRBD1 is perhaps the D gene, given 6 matching bases. The CDR3: CASSEGHTGRW. Here is the DNA: TGTGCCAGCAGTGAGGGACATACGGGACGATGG. Beyond the CDR3, the reference TRBV2 and TRBJ2-1 genes provide the residues; the full variable domain reads: EPEVTQTPSHQVTQMGQEVILRCVPISNHLYFYWYRQILGQKVEFLVSFYNNEISEKSEIFDDQFSVERPDGSNFTLKIRSTKLEDSAMYFCASSEGHTGRWGPGTRLTVL.